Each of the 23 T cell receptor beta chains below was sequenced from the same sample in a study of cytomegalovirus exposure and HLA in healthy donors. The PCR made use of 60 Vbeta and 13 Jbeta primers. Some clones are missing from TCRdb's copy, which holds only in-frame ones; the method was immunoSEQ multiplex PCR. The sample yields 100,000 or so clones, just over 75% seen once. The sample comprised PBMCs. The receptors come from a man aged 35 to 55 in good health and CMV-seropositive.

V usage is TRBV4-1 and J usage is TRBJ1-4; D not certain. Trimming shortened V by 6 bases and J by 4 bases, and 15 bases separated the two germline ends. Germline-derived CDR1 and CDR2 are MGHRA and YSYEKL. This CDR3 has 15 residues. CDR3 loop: CASSQAAAVNEKLFF. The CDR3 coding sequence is TGCGCCAGCAGTCAGGCTGCCGCCGTTAATGAAAAACTGTTTTTT.

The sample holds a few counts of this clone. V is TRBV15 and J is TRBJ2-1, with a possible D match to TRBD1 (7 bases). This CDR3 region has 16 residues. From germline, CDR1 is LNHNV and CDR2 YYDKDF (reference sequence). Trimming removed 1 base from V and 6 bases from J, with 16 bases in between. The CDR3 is CATSRGGAEGANEQFF. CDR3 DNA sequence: TGTGCCACCAGCAGAGGGGGCGCGGAGGGGGCCAATGAGCAGTTCTTC.

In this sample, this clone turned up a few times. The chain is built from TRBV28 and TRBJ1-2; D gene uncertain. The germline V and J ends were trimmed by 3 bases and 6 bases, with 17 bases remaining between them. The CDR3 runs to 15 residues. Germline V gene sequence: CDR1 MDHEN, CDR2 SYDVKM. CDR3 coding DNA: TGTGCCAGCAGTTTCGTGGGAGGAAATCTCAATGGCTACACCTTC. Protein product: CASSFVGGNLNGYTF.

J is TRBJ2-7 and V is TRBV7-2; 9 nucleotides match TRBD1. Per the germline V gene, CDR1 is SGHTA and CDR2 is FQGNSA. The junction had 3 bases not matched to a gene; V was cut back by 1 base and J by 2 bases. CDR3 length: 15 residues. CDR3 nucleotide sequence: TGTGCCAGCAGCTTAGGACAGGGGGGTACCTACGAGCAGTACTTC. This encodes CASSLGQGGTYEQYF.

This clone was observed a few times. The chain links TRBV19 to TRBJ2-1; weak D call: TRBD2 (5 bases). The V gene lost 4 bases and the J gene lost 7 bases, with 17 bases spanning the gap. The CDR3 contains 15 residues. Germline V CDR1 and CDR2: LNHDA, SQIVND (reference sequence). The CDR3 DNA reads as TGTGCCAGTAGTACCCGGGGTAGCGTGGGGAATGAGCAGTTCTTC. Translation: CASSTRGSVGNEQFF.

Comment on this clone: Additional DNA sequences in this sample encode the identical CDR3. The CDR3 sequence is CASSLLDYEQYF. The CDR3 DNA is TGTGCCAGCAGCTTACTAGACTACGAGCAGTACTTC. The genes are TRBV7-9 and TRBJ2-7; D not certain. Deletions cut 2 bases from V and 3 bases from J, with 5 bases between. Per the germline V gene, CDR1 is SEHNR and CDR2 is FQNEAQ (reference sequence). The length of the CDR3 is 12 residues.

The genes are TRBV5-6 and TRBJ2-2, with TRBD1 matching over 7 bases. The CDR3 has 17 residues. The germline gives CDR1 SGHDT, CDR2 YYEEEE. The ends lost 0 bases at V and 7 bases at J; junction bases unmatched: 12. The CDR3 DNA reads TGTGCCAGCAGCTTGGTCCGAGGGGGCGCGAAAGACGGGGAGCTGTTTTTT. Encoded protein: CASSLVRGGAKDGELFF.

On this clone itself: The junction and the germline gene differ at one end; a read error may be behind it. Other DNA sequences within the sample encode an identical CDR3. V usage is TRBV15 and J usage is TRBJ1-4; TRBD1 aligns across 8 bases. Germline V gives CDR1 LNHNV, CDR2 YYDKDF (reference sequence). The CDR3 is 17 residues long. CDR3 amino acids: CATSSRFDRGRGEALFF. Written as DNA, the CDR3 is TGCGCCACCAGCAGTAGATTCGACAGGGGACGGGGTGAAGCACTGTTTTTT.

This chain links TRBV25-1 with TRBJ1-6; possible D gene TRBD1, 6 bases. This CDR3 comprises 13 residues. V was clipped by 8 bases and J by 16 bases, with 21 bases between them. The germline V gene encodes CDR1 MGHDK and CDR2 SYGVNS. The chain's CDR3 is CASSLGGLFELHF. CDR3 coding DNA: TGTGCCAGCTCGCTCGGGGGGCTTTTTGAACTCCACTTT.

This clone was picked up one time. CDR3 DNA sequence: TGTGCCAGCAGCTTGGACAGCATGAACACTGAAGCTTTCTTT. It is translated as CASSLDSMNTEAFF. The chain employs TRBV5-4 and TRBJ1-1; D unclear. Germline V gives CDR1 SGHNT, CDR2 YYREEE (reference sequence). The CDR3 sequence is 14 residues long. V lost 0 bases to trimming and J lost 0 bases, with 6 bases between them.

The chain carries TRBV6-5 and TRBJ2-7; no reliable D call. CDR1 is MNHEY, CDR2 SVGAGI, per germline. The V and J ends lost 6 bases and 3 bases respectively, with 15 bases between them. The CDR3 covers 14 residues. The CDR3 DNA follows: TGTGCCAGCAGATATACCGAGGCCTTCTACGAGCAGTACTTC. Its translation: CASRYTEAFYEQYF.

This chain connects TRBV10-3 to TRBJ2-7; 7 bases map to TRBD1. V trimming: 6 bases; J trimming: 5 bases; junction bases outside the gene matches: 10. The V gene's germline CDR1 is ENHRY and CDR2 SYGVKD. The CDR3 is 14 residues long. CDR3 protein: CAISPGQAVDEQYF. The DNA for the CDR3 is TGTGCCATCAGCCCTGGACAGGCGGTCGACGAGCAGTACTTC.

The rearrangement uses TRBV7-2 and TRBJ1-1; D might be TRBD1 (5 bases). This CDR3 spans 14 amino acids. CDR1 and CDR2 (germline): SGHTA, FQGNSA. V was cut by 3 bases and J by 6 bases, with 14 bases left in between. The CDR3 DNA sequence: TGTGCCAGCAGCTTGCAGGGCCCCCAACCTGAAGCTTTCTTT. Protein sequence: CASSLQGPQPEAFF.

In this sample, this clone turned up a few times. The DNA of the CDR3 is TGCGCCAGCAGCCAATCGGTGGGCTTGAACTATGGCTACACCTTC. Translated: CASSQSVGLNYGYTF. This chain links TRBV4-1 with TRBJ1-2; D gene unclear. Trimming took off 2 bases at V and 2 bases at J, with 12 bases between the two ends. CDR1 and CDR2 (germline): MGHRA, YSYEKL. CDR3 length: 15 residues.

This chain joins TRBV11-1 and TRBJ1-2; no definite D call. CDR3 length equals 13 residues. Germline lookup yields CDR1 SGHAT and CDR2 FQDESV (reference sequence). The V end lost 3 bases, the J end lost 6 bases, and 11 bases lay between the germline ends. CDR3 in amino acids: CASSFVAGDGYTF. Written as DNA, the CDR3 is TGTGCCAGCAGCTTCGTAGCCGGGGATGGCTACACCTTC.

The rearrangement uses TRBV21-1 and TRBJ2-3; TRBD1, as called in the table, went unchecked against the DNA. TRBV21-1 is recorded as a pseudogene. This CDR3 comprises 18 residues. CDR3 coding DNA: TGTGCCAGCAGCAAAGAGGAGAGCCACAGGGGGCGCACAGATACGCAGTATTTT. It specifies CASSKEESHRGRTDTQYF.

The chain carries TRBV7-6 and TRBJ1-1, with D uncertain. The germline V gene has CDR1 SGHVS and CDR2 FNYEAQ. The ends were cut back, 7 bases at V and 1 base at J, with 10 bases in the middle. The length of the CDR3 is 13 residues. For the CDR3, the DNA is TGTGCCAGCAAGACAAATGAGAACACTGAAGCTTTCTTT. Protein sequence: CASKTNENTEAFF.

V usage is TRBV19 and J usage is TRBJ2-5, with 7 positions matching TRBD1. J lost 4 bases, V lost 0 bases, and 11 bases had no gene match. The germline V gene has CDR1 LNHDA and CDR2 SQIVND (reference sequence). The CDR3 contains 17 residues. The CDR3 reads CASSIDQVGRGTETQYF. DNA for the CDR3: TGTGCCAGTAGTATAGATCAAGTGGGCAGGGGGACAGAGACCCAGTACTTC.

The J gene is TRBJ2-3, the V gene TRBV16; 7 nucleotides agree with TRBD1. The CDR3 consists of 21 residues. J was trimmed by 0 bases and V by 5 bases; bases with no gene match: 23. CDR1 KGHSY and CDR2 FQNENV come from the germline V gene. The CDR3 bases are TGTGCCAGCAGCTCACGCCTCAGAGGGGACAGCACACATATTAGCACAGATACGCAGTATTTT. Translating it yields CASSSRLRGDSTHISTDTQYF.

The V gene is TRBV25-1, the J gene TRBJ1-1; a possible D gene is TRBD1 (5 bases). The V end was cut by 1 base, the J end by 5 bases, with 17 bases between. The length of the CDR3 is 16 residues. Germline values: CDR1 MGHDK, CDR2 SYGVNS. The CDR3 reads CASSESVLGGGTEAFF. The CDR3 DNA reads TGTGCCAGCAGTGAATCGGTGTTGGGCGGGGGGACTGAAGCTTTCTTT.

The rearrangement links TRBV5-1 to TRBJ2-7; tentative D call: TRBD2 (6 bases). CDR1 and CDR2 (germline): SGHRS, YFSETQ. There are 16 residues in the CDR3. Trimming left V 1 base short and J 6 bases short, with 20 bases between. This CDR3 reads CASSLQAGGYPGEQYF. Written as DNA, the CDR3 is TGCGCCAGCAGCTTGCAAGCGGGTGGGTATCCGGGCGAGCAGTACTTC.

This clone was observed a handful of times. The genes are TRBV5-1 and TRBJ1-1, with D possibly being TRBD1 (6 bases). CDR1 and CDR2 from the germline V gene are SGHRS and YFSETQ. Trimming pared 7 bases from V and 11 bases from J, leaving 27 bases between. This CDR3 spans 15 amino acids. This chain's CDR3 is CASSGDGSGGSTAFF. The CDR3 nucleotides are TGCGCCAGCTCGGGGGATGGGTCGGGGGGCTCTACCGCTTTCTTT.

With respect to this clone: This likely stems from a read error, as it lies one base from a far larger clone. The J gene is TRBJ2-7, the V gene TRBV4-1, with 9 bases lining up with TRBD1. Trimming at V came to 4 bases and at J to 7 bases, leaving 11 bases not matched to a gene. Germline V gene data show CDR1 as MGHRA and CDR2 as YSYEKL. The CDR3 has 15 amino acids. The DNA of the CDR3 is TGCGCCAGCAGCCCTACCGGGACAGGGATCCGAGAGCAGTACTTC. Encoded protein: CASSPTGTGIREQYF.